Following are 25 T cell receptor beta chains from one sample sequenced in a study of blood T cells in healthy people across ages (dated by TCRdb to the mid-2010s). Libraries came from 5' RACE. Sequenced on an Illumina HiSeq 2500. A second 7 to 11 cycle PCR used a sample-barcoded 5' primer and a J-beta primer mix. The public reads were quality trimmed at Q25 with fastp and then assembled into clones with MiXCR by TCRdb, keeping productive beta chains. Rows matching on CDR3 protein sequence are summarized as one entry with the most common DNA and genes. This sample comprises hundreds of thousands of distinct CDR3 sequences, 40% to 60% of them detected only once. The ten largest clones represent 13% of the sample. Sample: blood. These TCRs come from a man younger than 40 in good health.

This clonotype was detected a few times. CDR3 protein: CATGLASTDTQYF. The CDR3 coding sequence is TGTGCCACCGGACTAGCGAGCACAGATACGCAGTATTTT. The chain uses TRBV24-1 and TRBJ2-3, with TRBD2 matching over 9 bases. The CDR3 covers 13 residues. The V and J ends lost 9 bases and 0 bases, in that order; junction bases with no gene match: 0. The germline gives CDR1 KGHDR, CDR2 SFDVKD.

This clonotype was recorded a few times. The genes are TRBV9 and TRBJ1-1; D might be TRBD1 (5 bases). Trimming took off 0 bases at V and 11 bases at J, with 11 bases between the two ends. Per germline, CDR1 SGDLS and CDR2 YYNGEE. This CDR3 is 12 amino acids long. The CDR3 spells CASSVGGEGAFF. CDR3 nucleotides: TGTGCCAGCAGCGTAGGGGGAGAGGGGGCTTTCTTT.

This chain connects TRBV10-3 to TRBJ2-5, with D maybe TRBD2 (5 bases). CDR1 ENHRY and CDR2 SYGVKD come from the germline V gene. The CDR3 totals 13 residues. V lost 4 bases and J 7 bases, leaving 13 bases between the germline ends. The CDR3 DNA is TGTGCCATCAGTGGGGGAACTAGTGCGACCCAGTACTTC. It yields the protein CAISGGTSATQYF.

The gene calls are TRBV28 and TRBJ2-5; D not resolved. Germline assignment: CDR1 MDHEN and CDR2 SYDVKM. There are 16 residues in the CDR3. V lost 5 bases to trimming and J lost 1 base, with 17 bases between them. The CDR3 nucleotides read TGTGCCAGCAGTCCCACACGACCGCTACTCCAAGAGACCCAGTACTTC. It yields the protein CASSPTRPLLQETQYF.

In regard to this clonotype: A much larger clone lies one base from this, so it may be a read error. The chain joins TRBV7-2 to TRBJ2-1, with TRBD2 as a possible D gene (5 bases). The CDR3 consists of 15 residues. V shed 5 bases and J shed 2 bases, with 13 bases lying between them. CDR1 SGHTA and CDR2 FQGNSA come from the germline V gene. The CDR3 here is CASSTAGVPYNEQFF. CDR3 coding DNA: TGTGCCAGCAGCACCGCCGGGGTCCCCTACAATGAGCAGTTCTTC. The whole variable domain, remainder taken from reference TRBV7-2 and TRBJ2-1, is GAGVSQSPSNKVTEKGKDVELRCDPISGHTALYWYRQSLGQGLEFLIYFQGNSAPDKSGLPSDRFSAERTGGSVSTLTIQRTQQEDSAVYLCASSTAGVPYNEQFFGPGTRLTVL.

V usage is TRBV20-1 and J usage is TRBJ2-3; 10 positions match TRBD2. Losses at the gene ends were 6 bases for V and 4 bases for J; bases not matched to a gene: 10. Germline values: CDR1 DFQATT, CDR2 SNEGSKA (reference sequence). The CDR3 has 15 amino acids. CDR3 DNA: TGCAGTGCGCATTTAGCGGGGGGTACTGCAGATACGCAGTATTTT. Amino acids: CSAHLAGGTADTQYF.

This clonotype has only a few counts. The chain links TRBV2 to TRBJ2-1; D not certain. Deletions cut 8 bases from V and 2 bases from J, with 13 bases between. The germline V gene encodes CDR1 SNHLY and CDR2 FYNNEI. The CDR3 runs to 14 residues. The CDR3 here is CASSRLATYNEQFF. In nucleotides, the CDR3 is TGTGCCAGCTCGAGGCTGGCCACCTACAATGAGCAGTTCTTC.

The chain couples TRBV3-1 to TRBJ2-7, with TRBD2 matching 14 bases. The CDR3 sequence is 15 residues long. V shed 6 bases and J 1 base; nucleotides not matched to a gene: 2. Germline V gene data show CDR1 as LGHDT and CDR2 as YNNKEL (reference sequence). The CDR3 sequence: CASRRTSGGSYEQYF. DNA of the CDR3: TGTGCCAGCAGACGGACTAGCGGGGGGTCCTACGAGCAGTACTTC.

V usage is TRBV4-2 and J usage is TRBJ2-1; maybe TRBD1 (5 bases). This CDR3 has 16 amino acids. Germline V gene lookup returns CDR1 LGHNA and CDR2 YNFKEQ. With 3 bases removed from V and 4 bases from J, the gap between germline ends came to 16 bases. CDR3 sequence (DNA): TGTGCCAGCAGCCATGCCGACAGTAACCCATACAATGAGCAGTTCTTC. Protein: CASSHADSNPYNEQFF.

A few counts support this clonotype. CDR3 sequence (DNA): TGTGCCAGCAGTCCGACAGGCTTGGGCGAGCAGTACTTC. Translated, it gives CASSPTGLGEQYF. V and J are TRBV27 and TRBJ2-7; the D gene is possibly TRBD1 (6 bases). The germline V gene encodes CDR1 MNHEY and CDR2 SMNVEV (reference sequence). V lost 5 bases, J lost 6 bases, and 14 bases lay in between. This CDR3 has 13 amino acids.

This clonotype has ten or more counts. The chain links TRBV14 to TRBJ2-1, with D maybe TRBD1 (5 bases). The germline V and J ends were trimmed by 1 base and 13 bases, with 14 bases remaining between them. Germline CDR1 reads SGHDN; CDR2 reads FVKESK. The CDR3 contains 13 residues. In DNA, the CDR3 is TGTGCCAGCAGCCAAGGGCCCTACAGGTACCAGTTCTTC. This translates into CASSQGPYRYQFF.

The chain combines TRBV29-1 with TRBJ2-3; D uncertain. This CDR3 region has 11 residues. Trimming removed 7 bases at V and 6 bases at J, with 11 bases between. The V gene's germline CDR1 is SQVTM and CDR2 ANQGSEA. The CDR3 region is CSGDLGDTQYF. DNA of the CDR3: TGCAGCGGCGACCTCGGGGATACGCAGTATTTT.

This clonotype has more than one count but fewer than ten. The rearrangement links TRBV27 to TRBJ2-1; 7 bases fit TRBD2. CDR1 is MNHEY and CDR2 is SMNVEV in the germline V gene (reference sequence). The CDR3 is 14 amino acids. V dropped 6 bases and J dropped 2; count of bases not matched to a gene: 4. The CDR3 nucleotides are TGTGCCAGCAGGGAGCGGGGAACCTACAATGAGCAGTTCTTC. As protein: CASRERGTYNEQFF.

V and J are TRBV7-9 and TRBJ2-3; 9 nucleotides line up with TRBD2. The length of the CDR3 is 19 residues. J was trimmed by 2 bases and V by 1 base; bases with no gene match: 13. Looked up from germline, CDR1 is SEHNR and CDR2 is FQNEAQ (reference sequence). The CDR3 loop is CASSLGVAGGLSYTDTQYF. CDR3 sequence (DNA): TGTGCCAGCAGCTTAGGAGTTGCGGGGGGGTTATCTTACACAGATACGCAGTATTTT.

The CDR3 protein is CASSPGASEQFF. As DNA, the CDR3 is TGTGCCAGCAGCCCAGGCGCGAGTGAGCAGTTCTTC. The gene calls are TRBV11-2 and TRBJ2-1; D ambiguous. CDR3 length equals 12 residues. V dropped 5 bases and J dropped 9 bases, with 11 bases sitting between them. Germline values: CDR1 SGHAT, CDR2 FQNNGV.

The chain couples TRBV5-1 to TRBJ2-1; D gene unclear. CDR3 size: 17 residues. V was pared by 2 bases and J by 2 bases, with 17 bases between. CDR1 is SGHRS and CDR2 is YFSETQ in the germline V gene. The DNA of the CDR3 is TGCGCCAGCAGCTTCGTCGGACCCACCACCCCCTACAATGAGCAGTTCTTC. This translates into CASSFVGPTTPYNEQFF.

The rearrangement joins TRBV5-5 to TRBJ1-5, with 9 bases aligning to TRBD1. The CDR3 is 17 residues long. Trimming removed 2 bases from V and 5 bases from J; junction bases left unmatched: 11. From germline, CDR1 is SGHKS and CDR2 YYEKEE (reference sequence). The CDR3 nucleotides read TGTGCCAGCAGCTTCTTTCAGGACAGGGGAAAAGATCAGCCCCAGCATTTT. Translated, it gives CASSFFQDRGKDQPQHF.

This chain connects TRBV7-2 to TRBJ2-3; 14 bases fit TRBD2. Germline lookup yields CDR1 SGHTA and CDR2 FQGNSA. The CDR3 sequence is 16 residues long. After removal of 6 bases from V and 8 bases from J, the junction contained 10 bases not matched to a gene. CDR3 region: CASRLRTSGGIVTQYF. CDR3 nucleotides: TGTGCCAGCAGGCTGAGGACTAGCGGGGGGATAGTTACGCAGTATTTT.

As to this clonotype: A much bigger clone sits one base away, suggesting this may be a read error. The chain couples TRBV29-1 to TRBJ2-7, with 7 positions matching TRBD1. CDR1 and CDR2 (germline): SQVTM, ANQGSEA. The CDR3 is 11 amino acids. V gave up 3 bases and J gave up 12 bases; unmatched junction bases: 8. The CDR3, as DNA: TGCAGCGTTGATCGAGAGGGACAGCTGTACTTC. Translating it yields CSVDREGQLYF.

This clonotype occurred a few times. CDR3 nucleotides: TGTGCCAGTGCTCGGTCAGGGTCTTTCTTAAATGAGCAGTTCTTC. Translated: CASARSGSFLNEQFF. The V call is TRBV6-4, the J call TRBJ2-1, with a tentative D call TRBD1 (5 bases). This CDR3 contains 15 residues. The ends were cut back, 9 bases at V and 7 bases at J, with 22 bases in the middle. Germline CDR1 reads MRHNA; CDR2 reads SNTAGT.

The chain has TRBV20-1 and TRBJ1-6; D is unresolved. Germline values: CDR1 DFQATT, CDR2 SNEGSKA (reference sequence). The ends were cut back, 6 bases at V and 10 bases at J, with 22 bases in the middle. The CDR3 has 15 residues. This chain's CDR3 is CSALPRAGLGSPLHF. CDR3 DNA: TGCAGTGCCCTTCCGAGGGCGGGTTTAGGCTCACCCCTCCACTTT.

The CDR3 is CSALRGNTGELFF. CDR3 coding DNA: TGCAGTGCTCTCAGGGGTAACACCGGGGAGCTGTTTTTT. The V and J genes are TRBV20-1 and TRBJ2-2, with a possible D match to TRBD1 (6 bases). This CDR3 is built from 13 residues. The germline V gene encodes CDR1 DFQATT and CDR2 SNEGSKA (reference sequence). Trimming shortened V by 5 bases and J by 2 bases, and 9 bases separated the two germline ends.

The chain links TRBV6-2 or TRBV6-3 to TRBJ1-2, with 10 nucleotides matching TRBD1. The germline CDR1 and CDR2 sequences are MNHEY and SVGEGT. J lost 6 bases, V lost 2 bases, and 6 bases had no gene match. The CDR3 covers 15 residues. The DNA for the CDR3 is TGTGCCAGCAGTTACCACCGGGACAGGGGCCATGGCTACACCTTC. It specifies CASSYHRDRGHGYTF.

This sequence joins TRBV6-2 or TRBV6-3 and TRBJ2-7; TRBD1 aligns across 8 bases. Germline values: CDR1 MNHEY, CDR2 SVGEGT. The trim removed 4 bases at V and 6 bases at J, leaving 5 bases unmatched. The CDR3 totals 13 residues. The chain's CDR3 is CASSWGQDGEQYF. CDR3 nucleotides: TGTGCCAGCAGTTGGGGACAGGATGGCGAGCAGTACTTC.

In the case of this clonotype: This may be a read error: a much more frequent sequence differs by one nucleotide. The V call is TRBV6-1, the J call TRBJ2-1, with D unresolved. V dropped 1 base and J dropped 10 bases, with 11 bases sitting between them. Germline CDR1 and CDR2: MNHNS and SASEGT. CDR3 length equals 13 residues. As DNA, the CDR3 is TGTGCCAGCAGTGAAGGAAGATCCTACGAGCAGTTCTTC. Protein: CASSEGRSYEQFF.